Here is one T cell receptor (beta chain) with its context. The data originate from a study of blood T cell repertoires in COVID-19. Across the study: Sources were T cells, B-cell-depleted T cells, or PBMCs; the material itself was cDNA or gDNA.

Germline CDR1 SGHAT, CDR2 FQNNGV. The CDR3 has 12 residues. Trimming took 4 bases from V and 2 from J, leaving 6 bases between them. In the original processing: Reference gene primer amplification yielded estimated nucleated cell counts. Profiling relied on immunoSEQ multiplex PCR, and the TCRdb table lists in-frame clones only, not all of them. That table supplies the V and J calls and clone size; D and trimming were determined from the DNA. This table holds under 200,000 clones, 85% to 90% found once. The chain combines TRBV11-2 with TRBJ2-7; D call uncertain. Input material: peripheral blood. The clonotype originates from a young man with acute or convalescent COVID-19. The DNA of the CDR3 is TGTGCCAGCAGCTACAGTCCCTACGAGCAGTACGTC. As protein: CASSYSPYEQYV.